The source of this TCR beta chain is a study of T cell clonality in common variable immunodeficiency. CDR1 is LNHDA and CDR2 is SQIVND in the germline V gene (reference sequence). This CDR3 comprises 13 residues. Control and CVID samples contributed equal amounts of genomic DNA. Only in-frame clones appear in the TCRdb table, and some are missing; sequencing was by immunoSEQ multiplex PCR. The sample gives roughly 52,000 clones, none seen only once, and the top ten clones hold approximately 3%. The table lists this clone with a few counts. Its antigen is undetermined. A junction boundary mismatches the germline segment, possibly from a read error. Read sequence stops 3 residues before the CDR3 end, and the germline J gene provides the missing end. Study results and limitations: TCRbeta clonality was increased in CVID versus healthy controls. Common variable immunodeficiency TCR beta sequences reportedly had fewer deletions and N-nucleotide insertions.

The TCR sequence derives from a person aged 18 to 70 in good health. Sequencing was done on a sample of peripheral blood mononuclear cells. J is TRBJ1-2 and V is TRBV19; 8 bases map to TRBD1. CDR3 region: CASRRTGNCGYTF. The sequenced CDR3 bases are TGTGCCAGTAGAAGGACAGGGAACTGTGGC.